A single sample is the source of the 13 T cell receptor beta chains below, sequenced in a study of cytotoxic CD8 clonotypes in ibrutinib-treated CLL. Only in-frame clones appear in the TCRdb table, and some are missing; sequencing was by immunoSEQ multiplex PCR. The sample lists approximately 190,000 clones, roughly 73% occurring once. The sample consisted of PBMCs, taken after 12 months of ibrutinib treatment. These receptors all stem from a human donor with chronic lymphocytic leukemia.

The chain carries TRBV4-2 and TRBJ2-1; 12 bases align to TRBD2. The V segment lost 7 bases and the J segment 9 bases; nucleotides outside the gene matches: 13. Germline-derived CDR1 and CDR2 are LGHNA and YNFKEQ. The CDR3 sequence is 16 residues long. CDR3 sequence: CASKRTSGDEIREQFF. Here the CDR3 DNA reads TGTGCCAGCAAAAGGACTAGCGGGGACGAGATACGTGAGCAGTTCTTC.

V and J are TRBV4-2 and TRBJ1-4; D possibly corresponds to TRBD1 (6 bases). From germline, CDR1 is LGHNA and CDR2 YNFKEQ. V was clipped by 0 bases and J by 7 bases, with 12 bases between them. The CDR3 contains 15 residues. This chain's CDR3 is CASSQDGGRIEKLFF. The CDR3 coding sequence is TGTGCCAGCAGCCAAGATGGGGGGCGCATTGAAAAACTGTTTTTT.

The chain combines TRBV6-1 with TRBJ2-7; the match to TRBD1 covers 9 bases. In germline, CDR1 is MNHNS, CDR2 SASEGT. The CDR3 consists of 14 residues. The J segment lost 3 bases and the V segment lost 5 bases, leaving 5 bases of the junction unmatched. The CDR3 protein is CASSNGQGRYEQYF. Here the CDR3 DNA reads TGTGCCAGCAGTAACGGACAGGGGCGCTACGAGCAGTACTTC.

The chain employs TRBV6-5 and TRBJ2-7; D gene ambiguous. CDR1 MNHEY and CDR2 SVGAGI come from the germline V gene. The CDR3 spans 15 residues. V was shortened by 2 bases and J by 2 bases, with 13 bases between the two germline ends. Written as DNA, the CDR3 is TGTGCCAGCAGTTACACTCCCCCGGGCGCCTACGAGCAGTACTTC. This codes for CASSYTPPGAYEQYF.

J is TRBJ1-2 and V is TRBV6-5; a possible D gene is TRBD1 (5 bases). The CDR3 loop spans 13 amino acids. V gave up 0 bases and J gave up 8 bases, with 10 bases separating them. CDR1 and CDR2 from the germline V gene are MNHEY and SVGAGI. The CDR3 region has the DNA TGTGCCAGCAGTTACTCAGGGACTGGGGGCTACACCTTC. This gives the protein CASSYSGTGGYTF.

The chain uses TRBV30 and TRBJ2-3, with 10 bases aligning to TRBD2. The CDR3 is 15 residues long. The V gene end was trimmed by 0 bases and the J gene end by 6 bases; junction bases not matched to a gene: 6. The germline V gene has CDR1 GTSNPN and CDR2 SVGIG (reference sequence). CDR3 amino acids: CAWSVLAGEGDTQYF. CDR3 in DNA: TGTGCCTGGAGTGTCCTAGCGGGGGAAGGGGATACGCAGTATTTT.

The DNA of the CDR3 is TGTGCCAGCAATCCCGAGGACGGGTCTTCCTACGAGCAGTACTTC. Encoded protein: CASNPEDGSSYEQYF. This chain joins TRBV2 and TRBJ2-7; D is unresolved. CDR3 length: 15 amino acids. CDR1 is SNHLY, CDR2 FYNNEI, per germline. V gave up 7 bases and J gave up 1 base, with 17 bases separating them.

This chain uses TRBV4-1 with TRBJ2-7; unclear D gene. Trimming took off 4 bases at V and 0 bases at J, with 16 bases between the two ends. The CDR3 has 16 amino acids. CDR1 and CDR2 (germline): MGHRA, YSYEKL. The CDR3 DNA reads TGCGCCAGCAGCCCACAAGGCGGCAGGAGCTCCTACGAGCAGTACTTC. Translation: CASSPQGGRSSYEQYF.

The V and J genes are TRBV2 and TRBJ2-5; the D gene is possibly TRBD2 (5 bases). Germline V CDR1 and CDR2: SNHLY, FYNNEI. This CDR3 is built from 13 residues. V dropped 11 bases and J dropped 2 bases, with 15 bases sitting between them. As DNA, the CDR3 is TGTGCCCGCCAGGACTGGGAGCAAGAGACCCAGTACTTC. The encoded protein is CARQDWEQETQYF. The full variable domain, with the rest looked up from reference TRBV2 and TRBJ2-5, is EPEVTQTPSHQVTQMGQEVILRCVPISNHLYFYWYRQILGQKVEFLVSFYNNEISEKSEIFDDQFSVERPDGSNFTLKIRSTKLEDSAMYFCARQDWEQETQYFGPGTRLLVL.

The table lists this clone with a few counts. This CDR3 reads CASSTRLSRGYTF. The CDR3 coding sequence is TGTGCCAGTAGTACCCGGCTCAGTCGCGGCTACACCTTC. The chain employs TRBV19 and TRBJ1-2; unclear D gene. The germline V and J ends were trimmed by 4 bases and 8 bases, with 14 bases remaining between them. CDR3 length: 13 residues. Per the germline V gene, CDR1 is LNHDA and CDR2 is SQIVND (reference sequence).

V and J are TRBV6-1 and TRBJ1-2; perhaps TRBD1 as D (6 bases). Deletions cut 8 bases from V and 1 base from J, with 11 bases between. CDR1 is MNHNS, CDR2 SASEGT, per germline. CDR3 size: 13 residues. CDR3 nucleotides: TGTGCCAGCCGGGGGGGCCTTAACTATGGCTACACCTTC. It translates to CASRGGLNYGYTF.

V gene TRBV5-4 combines with J gene TRBJ2-1; maybe TRBD2 (6 bases). There are 15 residues in the CDR3. V was trimmed by 2 bases and J by 5 bases, leaving 14 bases between them. Per the germline V gene, CDR1 is SGHNT and CDR2 is YYREEE (reference sequence). The DNA of the CDR3 is TGTGCCAGCAGCTTTTCTCTCCGGGGGAACAATGAGCAGTTCTTC. Protein: CASSFSLRGNNEQFF.

The chain has TRBV10-3 and TRBJ1-5, with TRBD1 matching 8 bases. Germline V gene sequence: CDR1 ENHRY, CDR2 SYGVKD. Trimming cost V 3 bases and J 0 bases; bases outside gene matches: 7. The CDR3 is 17 residues long. The CDR3, as DNA: TGTGCCATCAGTGATCGCGCGACAGGGGATAGCAATCAGCCCCAGCATTTT. It yields the protein CAISDRATGDSNQPQHF.